Reported below is one T cell receptor beta chain. Some clones are missing from TCRdb's copy, which holds only in-frame ones; the method was immunoSEQ multiplex PCR. The sample records under 45,000 clones, about 94% being singletons. This entry is derived from a study of T cell changes during pregnancy in multiple sclerosis. The CDR3 length is 15 residues. Germline V gives CDR1 ENHRY, CDR2 SYGVKD. Trimming at V came to 5 bases and at J to 7 bases, leaving 10 bases not matched to a gene. The sequence derives from a female donor with multiple sclerosis, enrolled in a pregnancy study. The chain joins TRBV10-3 to TRBJ2-3; the match to TRBD2 covers 9 bases. Material: CD4+ T cells from peripheral blood mononuclear cells, obtained after pregnancy. CDR3 in amino acids: CAISPDGGGAYTQYF. As DNA, the CDR3 is TGTGCCATCAGTCCTGACGGCGGGGGGGCCTATACGCAGTATTTT.